One and the same sample provided the 21 T cell receptor beta chains below, sequenced in a study of response to subunit inactivated influenza vaccine. TCRdb reprocessed the RT-PCR reads with MiXCR, giving one entry per CDR3 protein. The table records some 160,000 distinct CDR3 sequences, approximately 11% of them present only once. The sample here was non-naive T cells sorted from PBMCs, taken about 6 weeks after vaccination. The source is a man aged 45-65 years who received an inactivated influenza vaccine.

This chain connects TRBV2 to TRBJ1-5; TRBD1 is a possible D gene (6 bases). CDR1 and CDR2 from the germline V gene are SNHLY and FYNNEI. The CDR3 has 15 residues. V was shortened by 6 bases and J by 7 bases, with 19 bases between the two germline ends. CDR3 DNA: TGTGCCAGCAGCCCCGTGGGGGGCTCAGGCCAGCCCCAGCATTTT. Translated: CASSPVGGSGQPQHF.

This chain links TRBV7-2 with TRBJ2-2; 12 bases line up with TRBD2. CDR3 length equals 16 residues. Losses at the gene ends were 5 bases for V and 4 bases for J; bases not matched to a gene: 5. Germline V CDR1 and CDR2: SGHTA, FQGNSA. CDR3: CASSLPSGGGTGELFF. CDR3 in DNA: TGTGCCAGCAGCCTACCTAGCGGGGGGGGCACCGGGGAGCTGTTTTTT. The full variable domain, completed using reference TRBV7-2 and TRBJ2-2, is GAGVSQSPSNKVTEKGKDVELRCDPISGHTALYWYRQSLGQGLEFLIYFQGNSAPDKSGLPSDRFSAERTGGSVSTLTIQRTQQEDSAVYLCASSLPSGGGTGELFFGEGSRLTVL.

This clonotype was observed at least ten times. The chain has TRBV12-3 or TRBV12-4 and TRBJ2-3, with TRBD2 matching 10 bases. CDR3 length: 18 residues. Germline trimming cut 4 bases from V and 2 bases from J; bases unmatched to any gene: 12. This CDR3 is CASSSPGLAEKSTDTQYF. The CDR3 DNA sequence: TGTGCCAGCAGTTCTCCCGGACTAGCGGAAAAATCCACAGATACGCAGTATTTT.

This chain connects TRBV3-1 to TRBJ1-4; D uncertain. The ends were cut back, 4 bases at V and 0 bases at J, with 18 bases in the middle. CDR1 and CDR2 (germline): LGHDT, YNNKEL (reference sequence). The CDR3 length is 18 residues. DNA for the CDR3: TGTGCCAGCAGCCCACCTTGGGCCCTGGGGACAACTAATGAAAAACTGTTTTTT. Protein sequence: CASSPPWALGTTNEKLFF.

This clonotype showed up many times. V usage is TRBV12-3 or TRBV12-4 and J usage is TRBJ1-2; tentatively, D is TRBD1 (5 bases). The CDR3 is 13 residues long. Trimming pared 3 bases from V and 5 bases from J, leaving 10 bases between. The CDR3 sequence: CASSLGLGYGYTF. CDR3 sequence (DNA): TGTGCCAGCAGTTTGGGGCTAGGGTATGGCTACACCTTC.

The chain links TRBV20-1 to TRBJ2-7; D perhaps matches TRBD1 (5 bases). CDR1 is DFQATT, CDR2 SNEGSKA, per germline (reference sequence). The V gene lost 5 bases and the J gene lost 6 bases, with 20 bases spanning the gap. This CDR3 spans 14 amino acids. Written as DNA, the CDR3 is TGCAGTGCTCTCCCAACGCTGGGGCCTGGCGAGCAGTACTTC. Translating it yields CSALPTLGPGEQYF.

This clonotype was detected many times. This chain joins TRBV25-1 and TRBJ1-5; unclear D gene. The V and J ends lost 3 bases and 4 bases respectively, with 7 bases between them. Germline-derived CDR1 and CDR2 are MGHDK and SYGVNS. The length of the CDR3 is 13 residues. The CDR3 region has the DNA TGTGCCAGCAGTGAGGCTGGGAATCAGCCCCAGCATTTT. It specifies CASSEAGNQPQHF.

J is TRBJ1-2 and V is TRBV28; 12 bases fit TRBD1. Losses at the gene ends were 2 bases for V and 4 bases for J; bases not matched to a gene: 11. The CDR3 sequence is 18 residues long. Germline CDR1 and CDR2: MDHEN and SYDVKM. CDR3 residues: CASSLAGTGGNFLYGYTF. DNA of the CDR3: TGTGCCAGCAGTTTAGCCGGGACAGGGGGCAATTTCCTCTATGGCTACACCTTC.

This clonotype was found a few times. This chain uses TRBV7-2 with TRBJ2-1; D call uncertain. Germline values: CDR1 SGHTA, CDR2 FQGNSA. With 1 base removed from V and 10 bases from J, the gap between germline ends came to 14 bases. This CDR3 spans 14 amino acids. CDR3 DNA: TGTGCCAGCAGCTTAGGTTCACGACTTAGGGAGCAGTTCTTC. Translation: CASSLGSRLREQFF.

The sample holds many counts of this clonotype. The CDR3 DNA sequence: TGTGCCAGCAGCCTAGGCCCAGGGGTAGAATACAATGAGCAGTTCTTC. Translation: CASSLGPGVEYNEQFF. V and J are TRBV9 and TRBJ2-1; D is perhaps TRBD1 (6 bases). Germline CDR1 is SGDLS and CDR2 is YYNGEE. Trimming took off 4 bases at V and 4 bases at J, with 18 bases between the two ends. The CDR3 has 16 amino acids.

The sample holds many counts of this clonotype. V is TRBV5-1 and J is TRBJ2-1; D perhaps matches TRBD1 (6 bases). The CDR3 has 12 residues. Germline CDR1 SGHRS, CDR2 YFSETQ. The V end was cut by 0 bases, the J end by 10 bases, with 8 bases between. CDR3 residues: CASSLGTGEQFF. The CDR3 bases are TGCGCCAGCAGCTTGGGTACAGGGGAGCAGTTCTTC.

This clonotype was observed a handful of times. This rearrangement joins TRBV6-1 to TRBJ2-7; 8 bases match TRBD1. CDR1 is MNHNS and CDR2 is SASEGT in the germline V gene. V gave up 5 bases and J gave up 3 bases; unmatched junction bases: 6. The CDR3 consists of 14 residues. The CDR3 sequence is CASSQGQGGYEQYF. The CDR3 DNA follows: TGTGCCAGCAGTCAAGGACAGGGTGGCTACGAGCAGTACTTC.

This clonotype was picked up many times. The genes are TRBV6-2 or TRBV6-3 and TRBJ1-5, with TRBD1 matching 7 bases. The junction had 3 bases not matched to a gene; V was cut back by 3 bases and J by 4 bases. Germline V gene lookup returns CDR1 MNHEY and CDR2 SVGEGT. CDR3 length equals 14 residues. In DNA, the CDR3 is TGTGCCAGCAGTTATGGGGACAGTAATCAGCCCCAGCATTTT. It yields the protein CASSYGDSNQPQHF.

The J gene is TRBJ2-3, the V gene TRBV5-6; TRBD1 agrees at 10 bases. V shed 1 base, J shed 4 bases, and the junction held 6 bases outside the gene matches. Germline loops: CDR1 SGHDT, CDR2 YYEEEE. This CDR3 contains 16 residues. DNA for the CDR3: TGTGCCAGCAGCTTGCAGGGAGGGACAGGGGCAGATACGCAGTATTTT. Its translation is CASSLQGGTGADTQYF.

This clonotype turned up a few times. The V and J genes are TRBV7-9 and TRBJ2-7; maybe TRBD2 (6 bases). V was trimmed by 4 bases and J by 11 bases, leaving 18 bases between them. The germline V gene has CDR1 SEHNR and CDR2 FQNEAQ (reference sequence). This CDR3 is built from 13 residues. CDR3 in amino acids: CASSYPSEAGKYF. For the CDR3, the DNA is TGTGCCAGCAGCTACCCCTCCGAGGCGGGGAAGTACTTC. Supplemented by reference TRBV7-9 and TRBJ2-7, the full variable domain reads DTGVSQNPRHKITKRGQNVTFRCDPISEHNRLYWYRQTLGQGPEFLTYFQNEAQLEKSRLLSDRFSAERPKGSFSTLEIQRTEQGDSAMYLCASSYPSEAGKYFGPGTRLTVT.

This rearrangement joins TRBV20-1 to TRBJ2-5; 8 bases fit TRBD2. Germline CDR1 is DFQATT and CDR2 is SNEGSKA (reference sequence). This CDR3 has 15 residues. V was clipped by 0 bases and J by 5 bases; unmatched bases: 8. The CDR3 DNA sequence: TGCAGTGCTAGAGATTTCCGGGAGGGTTGGGAGACCCAGTACTTC. Encoded protein: CSARDFREGWETQYF.

This rearrangement joins TRBV20-1 to TRBJ2-7, with TRBD2 matching 13 bases. CDR3 length: 14 amino acids. The V gene end was trimmed by 2 bases and the J gene end by 4 bases; junction bases not matched to a gene: 2. From germline, CDR1 is DFQATT and CDR2 SNEGSKA (reference sequence). In nucleotides, the CDR3 is TGCAGTGCTAGATCGACTAGCGGGAGGTACGAGCAGTACTTC. This translates into CSARSTSGRYEQYF.

This clonotype has ten or more counts. V and J are TRBV6-1 and TRBJ1-6; 11 bases are shared with TRBD1. The CDR3 runs 15 residues. Germline-derived CDR1 and CDR2 are MNHNS and SASEGT. The trim removed 7 bases at V and 10 bases at J, leaving 9 bases unmatched. CDR3 coding DNA: TGTGCCAGCACCTTGGGGGACAGGGGGTACTCACCCCTCCACTTT. It translates to CASTLGDRGYSPLHF.

This clonotype was counted only a few times. This chain uses TRBV30 with TRBJ1-2; TRBD1 aligns across 8 bases. The CDR3 is made up of 15 amino acids. J was trimmed by 6 bases and V by 4 bases; bases with no gene match: 13. Germline V CDR1 and CDR2: GTSNPN, SVGIG (reference sequence). The CDR3 spells CAWNLGAGGVHGYTF. CDR3 sequence (DNA): TGTGCCTGGAATCTAGGGGCAGGGGGCGTCCATGGCTACACCTTC.

The chain links TRBV6-1 to TRBJ2-7; unclear D gene. CDR3 length equals 13 residues. Deletions cut 6 bases from V and 0 bases from J, with 9 bases between. Per the germline V gene, CDR1 is MNHNS and CDR2 is SASEGT. Here the CDR3 reads CASSPTNSYEQYF. The CDR3 DNA reads as TGTGCCAGCAGCCCGACAAACTCCTACGAGCAGTACTTC.

This chain connects TRBV16 to TRBJ1-1; TRBD1 agrees at 8 bases. CDR1 is KGHSY and CDR2 is FQNENV in the germline V gene. The CDR3 consists of 19 residues. V dropped 6 bases and J dropped 0; count of bases not matched to a gene: 18. The CDR3 sequence: CASSPLYGQGRGLNTEAFF. Here the CDR3 DNA reads TGTGCCAGCAGTCCCCTCTATGGACAGGGAAGAGGGTTGAACACTGAAGCTTTCTTT.